Listed below are T cell receptor beta chains from one sample, sequenced in a study of long-term antiretroviral therapy in people with HIV. The assay was immunoSEQ multiplex PCR, and TCRdb's table has in-frame clones only and misses some. The sample yields around 40,000 clones, around 94% seen once. The sample in question was unsorted PBMCs, obtained 4.1 years after starting antiretroviral therapy. These receptors came from a woman aged 50 to 60 with HIV. Each CDR3 is given with its conserved first and last residue. The D gene is left open where the match is weak. Clone sizes are given selectively: once, few, many, or a class where the clone is expanded.

V	size	J	D	DNA	CDR3
TRBV7-6	once	TRBJ2-1	TRBD2	TGTGCCAGCAGCCGACCTACCGGGACTAGCGGGGCATACAATGAGCAGTTCTTC	CASSRPTGTSGAYNEQFF
TRBV2	.	TRBJ2-7	TRBD2	TGTGCCAGCAGTGCGGCGACTAGCGGGTCGTACGAGCAGTACTTC	CASSAATSGSYEQYF
TRBV30	.	TRBJ1-1	.	TGTGCCTGGAGTGTACGGGGGAGCATGAACACTGAAGCTTTCTTT	CAWSVRGSMNTEAFF
TRBV5-1	.	TRBJ2-5	.	TGCGCCAGCGCCATGGCCCGAGGGGGGGGCCAAGAGACCCAGTACTTC	CASAMARGGGQETQYF
TRBV4-1	.	TRBJ2-3	TRBD2	TGCGCCAGCAGCCTGGGACTAGCGGGGGCCCGGGGAGGTACGCAGTATTTT	CASSLGLAGARGGTQYF
TRBV19	.	TRBJ1-5	TRBD1	TGTGCCAGTAGTACAGGGGGCGATCAGCCCCAGCATTTT	CASSTGGDQPQHF
TRBV30	.	TRBJ1-2	.	TGTGCCTGGAGCCGGGACGGAAACTATGGCTACACCTTC	CAWSRDGNYGYTF
TRBV2	.	TRBJ1-5	TRBD1	TGTGCCAGCAGCCCCGGGACAGTTAGCAATCAGCCCCAGCATTTT	CASSPGTVSNQPQHF
TRBV28	.	TRBJ1-2	.	TGTGCCAGCACCATAACAGCTAACTATGGCTACACCTTC	CASTITANYGYTF
TRBV5-1	.	TRBJ1-2	.	TGCGCCAGCAGCTCGACAGGTGGCTATGGCTACACCTTC	CASSSTGGYGYTF
TRBV29-1	.	TRBJ2-3	.	TGCAGCGTCGTCGGTAGGGCTACAGATACGCAGTATTTT	CSVVGRATDTQYF
TRBV6-4	.	TRBJ2-3	.	TGTGCCAGCAGTGACGGATTCGGCAATACGCAGTATTTT	CASSDGFGNTQYF
TRBV5-8	.	TRBJ1-1	.	TGTGCCAGCAGCTCCCCTGGCACCAGTCCTTCATCGTCAGCTTTCTTT	CASSSPGTSPSSSAFF